This entry concerns a single T cell receptor (beta chain). Trimming took off 1 base at V and 7 bases at J, with 13 bases between the two ends. CDR1 LGHNA and CDR2 YSLEER come from the germline V gene. CDR3 length equals 15 residues. This sample is part of a study of cytomegalovirus exposure and HLA in healthy donors. PCR involved 60 Vbeta and 13 Jbeta primers. Profiled with immunoSEQ multiplex PCR; TCRdb holds only in-frame clones, not every one. The top ten hold 5.4% of the sample, which has approximately 120,000 clones, approximately 70% seen once. The sequence came from a woman in her sixties or seventies in good health and CMV-seropositive. Specimen: PBMCs. The chain is built from TRBV4-3 and TRBJ1-4; D is possibly TRBD1 (5 bases). The CDR3 protein is CASSQVVGGIEKLFF. CDR3 DNA sequence: TGCGCCAGCAGCCAAGTAGTCGGGGGGATTGAAAAACTGTTTTTT.